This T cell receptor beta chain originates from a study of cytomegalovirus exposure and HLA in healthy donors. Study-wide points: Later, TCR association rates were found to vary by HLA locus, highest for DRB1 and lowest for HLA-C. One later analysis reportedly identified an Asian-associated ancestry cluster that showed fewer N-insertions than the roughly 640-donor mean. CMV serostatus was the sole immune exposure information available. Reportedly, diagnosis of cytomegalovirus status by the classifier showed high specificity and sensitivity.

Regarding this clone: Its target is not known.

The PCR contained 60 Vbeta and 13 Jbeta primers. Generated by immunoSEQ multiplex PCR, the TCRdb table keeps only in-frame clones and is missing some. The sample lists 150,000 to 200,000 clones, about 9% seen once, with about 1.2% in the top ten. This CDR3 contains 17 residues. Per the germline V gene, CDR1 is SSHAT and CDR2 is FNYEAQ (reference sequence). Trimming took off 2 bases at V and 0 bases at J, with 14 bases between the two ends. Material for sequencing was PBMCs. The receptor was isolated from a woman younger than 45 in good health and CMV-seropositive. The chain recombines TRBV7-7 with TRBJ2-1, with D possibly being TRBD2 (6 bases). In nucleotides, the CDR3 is TGTGCCAGCAGCTTAAAGGCTGGGGGGAGCTCCTACAATGAGCAGTTCTTC. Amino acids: CASSLKAGGSSYNEQFF. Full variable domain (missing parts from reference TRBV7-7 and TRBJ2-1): GAGVSQSPRYKVTKRGQDVTLRCDPISSHATLYWYQQALGQGPEFLTYFNYEAQPDKSGLPSDRFSAERPEGSISTLTIQRTEQRDSAMYRCASSLKAGGSSYNEQFFGPGTRLTVL.